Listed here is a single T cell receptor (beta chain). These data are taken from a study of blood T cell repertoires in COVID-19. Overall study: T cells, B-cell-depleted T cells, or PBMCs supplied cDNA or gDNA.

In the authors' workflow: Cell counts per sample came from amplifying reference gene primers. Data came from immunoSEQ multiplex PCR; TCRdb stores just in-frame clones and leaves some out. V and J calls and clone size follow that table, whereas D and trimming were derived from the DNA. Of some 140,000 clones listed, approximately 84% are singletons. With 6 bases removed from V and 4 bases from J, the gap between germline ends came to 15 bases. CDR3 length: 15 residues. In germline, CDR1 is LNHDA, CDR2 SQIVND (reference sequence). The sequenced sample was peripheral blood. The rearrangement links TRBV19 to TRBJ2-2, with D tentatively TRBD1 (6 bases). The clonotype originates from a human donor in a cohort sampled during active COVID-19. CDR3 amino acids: CASRYRVVGTGELFF. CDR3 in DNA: TGTGCCAGTAGGTACAGGGTTGTAGGCACCGGGGAGCTGTTTTTT.